This entry lists 14 T cell receptor beta chains sequenced from one sample in a study of blood T cells in healthy people across ages (dated by TCRdb to 2014 to 2015). Library creation used 5' RACE. Data came from an Illumina HiSeq 2500. The second PCR ran for roughly 6 to 11 cycles and used a J-beta primer mix along with a sample-barcoded 5' primer. TCRdb reprocessed the public reads (quality trimming at Q25 with fastp, clone calling with MiXCR) and kept in-frame beta chains. A single entry per CDR3 protein holds the most common genes and DNA from its merged rows. A total of about 800,000 distinct CDR3 sequences appear in this sample, more than 20% of them only once. Under 4.5% of the sample belongs to the ten largest clones. This sample was shared with a second study, whose subject was T cells of mothers and their children.

Sample: blood. The receptors were gathered from a boy younger than 18 in good health.

This chain joins TRBV4-1 and TRBJ1-5; a possible D gene is TRBD1 (6 bases). CDR3 length equals 20 residues. In germline, CDR1 is MGHRA, CDR2 YSYEKL. Trimming took 0 bases from V and 4 from J, leaving 25 bases between them. The CDR3 loop is CASSQDPGQSHGLQNQPQHF. CDR3 coding DNA: TGCGCCAGCAGCCAAGATCCTGGACAGTCCCACGGCCTTCAAAATCAGCCCCAGCATTTT.

In its sample, this clonotype was seen a few times. The gene calls are TRBV20-1 and TRBJ2-4; D could derive from TRBD1 or TRBD2 (5 bases each). The CDR3 sequence is 13 residues long. V shed 3 bases and J shed 2 bases, with 8 bases lying between them. The germline V gene encodes CDR1 DFQATT and CDR2 SNEGSKA (reference sequence). The CDR3 loop is CSARGVPKNIQYF. CDR3 bases: TGCAGTGCTAGGGGGGTACCCAAAAACATTCAGTACTTC.

The V gene is TRBV7-8, the J gene TRBJ2-5, with D unresolved. The germline CDR1 and CDR2 sequences are SGHVS and FQNEAQ. This CDR3 has 13 amino acids. V lost 2 bases, J lost 5 bases, and 9 bases lay in between. CDR3 DNA sequence: TGTGCCAGCAGCTTACAGCCCCGGGAGACCCAGTACTTC. This encodes CASSLQPRETQYF.

The chain links TRBV6-1 to TRBJ2-2, with 10 bases that match TRBD1. V was pared by 6 bases and J by 0 bases, with 1 base of the junction left unmatched. This CDR3 is 15 amino acids long. Germline CDR1 reads MNHNS; CDR2 reads SASEGT. The CDR3 loop is CASRTGGSNTGELFF. The CDR3 DNA reads TGTGCCAGCAGGACAGGGGGCTCGAACACCGGGGAGCTGTTTTTT.

This clonotype was found many times. The V call is TRBV11-2, the J call TRBJ2-7; D unclear. From germline, CDR1 is SGHAT and CDR2 FQNNGV. V was cut by 2 bases and J by 7 bases, with 3 bases left in between. CDR3 length: 10 residues. This chain's CDR3 is CASSLTEQYF. The CDR3 DNA sequence: TGTGCCAGCAGCTTAACGGAGCAGTACTTC.

This clonotype has more than one count but fewer than ten. The rearrangement joins TRBV20-1 to TRBJ2-3; TRBD2 agrees at 8 bases. V trimming: 2 bases; J trimming: 4 bases; junction bases outside the gene matches: 5. In germline, CDR1 is DFQATT, CDR2 SNEGSKA (reference sequence). This CDR3 is 14 amino acids long. DNA of the CDR3: TGCAGTGCTAGACAGGCGGGGGGTGCAGATACGCAGTATTTT. The encoded protein is CSARQAGGADTQYF.

This clonotype showed up just a few times. V is TRBV5-1 and J is TRBJ1-2; 7 bases are shared with TRBD1. Germline V gives CDR1 SGHRS, CDR2 YFSETQ. The CDR3 covers 15 residues. V was clipped by 3 bases and J by 3 bases; unmatched bases: 8. CDR3 DNA sequence: TGCGCCAGCAGCTCGACCCGGGACAGCTACTATGGCTACACCTTC. It encodes CASSSTRDSYYGYTF.

V usage is TRBV20-1 and J usage is TRBJ2-7; D remains ambiguous. CDR1 DFQATT and CDR2 SNEGSKA come from the germline V gene (reference sequence). The V end was cut by 5 bases, the J end by 4 bases, with 12 bases between. This CDR3 region has 12 residues. The DNA for the CDR3 is TGCAGTGCTCCGACCGGAGCGTACGAGCAGTACTTC. Translated: CSAPTGAYEQYF.

Comments on this clonotype: An end of the junction does not agree with germline; a read error may underlie this. The chain joins TRBV4-1 to TRBJ1-4, with unresolved D. Germline V CDR1 and CDR2: MGHRA, YSYEKL. The CDR3 has 15 residues. CDR3: CASSQDWRAAEKPFF. The CDR3 DNA reads TGCGCCAGCAGCCAAGATTGGAGGGCGGCGGAAAAACCGTTTTTT.

This clonotype has just a few counts. This chain connects TRBV28 to TRBJ2-7; D possibly uses TRBD1 or TRBD2 (7 bases each). The germline V gene encodes CDR1 MDHEN and CDR2 SYDVKM. The CDR3 spans 17 residues. V shed 6 bases and J shed 0 bases, with 21 bases lying between them. Written as DNA, the CDR3 is TGTGCCAGCAGCCTGCCCCTCAGGGGGGGGGCCTCCTACGAGCAGTACTTC. Its protein is CASSLPLRGGASYEQYF. The whole variable domain, filled in from reference TRBV28 and TRBJ2-7, reads DVKVTQSSRYLVKRTGEKVFLECVQDMDHENMFWYRQDPGLGLRLIYFSYDVKMKEKGDIPEGYSVSREKKERFSLILESASTNQTSMYLCASSLPLRGGASYEQYFGPGTRLTVT.

This clonotype is a singleton in its sample. V usage is TRBV5-1 and J usage is TRBJ2-7; D is possibly TRBD1 (5 bases). V dropped 0 bases and J dropped 6 bases, with 16 bases sitting between them. CDR1 is SGHRS and CDR2 is YFSETQ in the germline V gene. This CDR3 has 15 amino acids. The chain's CDR3 is CASSLDVQGRSEQYF. CDR3 coding DNA: TGCGCCAGCAGCTTGGATGTGCAGGGAAGATCCGAGCAGTACTTC.

The rearrangement joins TRBV20-1 to TRBJ2-5; 8 bases align to TRBD2. Losses at the gene ends were 0 bases for V and 2 bases for J; bases not matched to a gene: 11. There are 17 residues in the CDR3. Germline CDR1 reads DFQATT; CDR2 reads SNEGSKA (reference sequence). The CDR3 here is CSARDPKSGGYQETQYF. DNA of the CDR3: TGCAGTGCTAGAGACCCTAAGAGCGGGGGTTATCAAGAGACCCAGTACTTC.

Written as DNA, the CDR3 is TGTGCCAGCAGTTTACGCGGGAGGGCCTTAGATACGCAGTATTTT. This gives the protein CASSLRGRALDTQYF. The rearrangement joins TRBV27 to TRBJ2-3; 9 nucleotides match TRBD2. The length of the CDR3 is 15 residues. V lost 2 bases and J lost 5; bases outside the gene matches: 5. Germline loops: CDR1 MNHEY, CDR2 SMNVEV (reference sequence).

This chain links TRBV6-2 or TRBV6-3 with TRBJ2-5; TRBD1 matches at 8 bases. The last part of the DNA fits TRBJ2-7 better; the J call may be wrong. The CDR3 is made up of 15 amino acids. CDR1 MNHEY and CDR2 SVGEGT come from the germline V gene. The CDR3 spells CASSYIQGEAYEQYF. CDR3 DNA sequence: TGTGCCAGCAGCTATATACAGGGGGAAGCTTACGAGCAGTACTTC.